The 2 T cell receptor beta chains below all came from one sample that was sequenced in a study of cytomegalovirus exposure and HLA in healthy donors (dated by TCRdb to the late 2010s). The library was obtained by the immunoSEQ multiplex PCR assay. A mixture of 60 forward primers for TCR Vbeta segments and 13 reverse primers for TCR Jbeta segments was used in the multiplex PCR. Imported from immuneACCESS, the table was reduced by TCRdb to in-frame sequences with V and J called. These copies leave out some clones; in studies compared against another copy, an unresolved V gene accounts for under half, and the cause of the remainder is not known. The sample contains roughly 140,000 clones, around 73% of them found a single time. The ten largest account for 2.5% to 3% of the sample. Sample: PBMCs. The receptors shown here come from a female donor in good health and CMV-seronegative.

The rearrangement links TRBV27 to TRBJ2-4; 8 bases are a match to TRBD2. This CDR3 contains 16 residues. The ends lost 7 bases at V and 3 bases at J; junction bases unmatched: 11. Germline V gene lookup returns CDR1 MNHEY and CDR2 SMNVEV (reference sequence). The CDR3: CASTSLRAGGKNIQYF. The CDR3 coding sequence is TGTGCCAGCACCTCCCTCAGGGCGGGGGGCAAAAACATTCAGTACTTC.

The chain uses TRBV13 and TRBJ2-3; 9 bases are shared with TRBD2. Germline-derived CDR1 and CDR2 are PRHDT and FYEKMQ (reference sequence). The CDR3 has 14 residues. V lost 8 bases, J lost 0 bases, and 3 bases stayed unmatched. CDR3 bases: TGTGCCAGCGGGGCGGGGGGGAGCACAGATACGCAGTATTTT. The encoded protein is CASGAGGSTDTQYF.